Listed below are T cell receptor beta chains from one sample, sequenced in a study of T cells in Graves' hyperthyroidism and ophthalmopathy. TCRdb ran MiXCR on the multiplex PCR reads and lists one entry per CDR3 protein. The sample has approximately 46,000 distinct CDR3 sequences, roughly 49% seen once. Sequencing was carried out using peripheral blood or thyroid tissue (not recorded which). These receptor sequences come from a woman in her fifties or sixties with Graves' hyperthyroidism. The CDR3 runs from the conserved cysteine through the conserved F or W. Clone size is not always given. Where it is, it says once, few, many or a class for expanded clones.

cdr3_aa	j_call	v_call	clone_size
CSARGGRDRVRYEQYF	NA	TRBV20-1	NA
CASSFSTGGAQTQYF	TRBJ2-5	TRBV9	once
CASSLAGGALYEQYF	TRBJ2-7	TRBV28	few
CASWAGAEQYF	TRBJ2-7	TRBV19	NA
CSAQASGSQLDTQYF	TRBJ2-3	TRBV20-1	NA
CASSYSRQGAGDTQYF	TRBJ2-3	TRBV6-5	NA
CASSQVATGGTEAFF	TRBJ1-1	TRBV3-1	many
CASTGTSGIEQYF	TRBJ2-7	TRBV7-2	NA
CASSLTGDTQYF	TRBJ2-3	TRBV7-2	many
CSARGSTGALDTQYF	TRBJ2-3	TRBV20-1	many
CASSSYFGTRAGSYTF	TRBJ1-2	TRBV7-9	NA
CASSQSPRNTGELFF	TRBJ2-2	TRBV7-9	many
CSVVPGNTDTQYF	TRBJ2-3	TRBV29-1	many
CASSGGTGSHSHEQYF	TRBJ2-7	TRBV12-3/TRBV12-4	NA
CATSGKRDYGYTF	TRBJ1-2	TRBV24-1	NA
CASARQGDRTEAFF	TRBJ1-1	TRBV19	many
CASSFRGGYSGANVLTF	TRBJ2-6	TRBV13	NA
CSVGTGSAGKTTEAFF	TRBJ1-1	TRBV29-1	NA
CAAAARQGWRPSTSRTEAFF	TRBJ1-1	TRBV2	NA
CSASKEVRDTQYF	TRBJ2-3	TRBV29-1	many
CAISAQGRPEAFF	TRBJ1-1	TRBV10-3	NA
CATSNNYQPQHF	TRBJ1-5	TRBV15	few
CASSWASGPYEQYF	TRBJ2-7	TRBV7-2	many
CASSLTLAGDHEQYF	TRBJ2-7	TRBV11-2	NA
CASSLYQETQYF	TRBJ2-5	TRBV7-9	many
CASSTGQGNQPQHF	TRBJ1-5	TRBV7-9	medium-sized
CASSMDRGPYEQYF	TRBJ2-7	TRBV5-8	many
CASSTTGPGQSSGANVLTF	TRBJ2-6	TRBV6-5	many
CSAHTGLKNYGYTF	TRBJ1-2	TRBV20-1	many
CASCVAETQYF	TRBJ2-5	TRBV7-9	many
CSAATGTSGVYEQYF	TRBJ2-7	TRBV29-1	many
CASDPRTGETQYF	TRBJ2-5	TRBV12-5	many
CASSYGTSGTYEQYF	TRBJ2-7	TRBV6-6	many
CASSPGDAYNEQFF	TRBJ2-1	TRBV11-2	many
CAISAQGSNQPQHF	TRBJ1-5	TRBV10-3	NA
CSASGTSDREQYF	TRBJ2-7	TRBV20-1	NA